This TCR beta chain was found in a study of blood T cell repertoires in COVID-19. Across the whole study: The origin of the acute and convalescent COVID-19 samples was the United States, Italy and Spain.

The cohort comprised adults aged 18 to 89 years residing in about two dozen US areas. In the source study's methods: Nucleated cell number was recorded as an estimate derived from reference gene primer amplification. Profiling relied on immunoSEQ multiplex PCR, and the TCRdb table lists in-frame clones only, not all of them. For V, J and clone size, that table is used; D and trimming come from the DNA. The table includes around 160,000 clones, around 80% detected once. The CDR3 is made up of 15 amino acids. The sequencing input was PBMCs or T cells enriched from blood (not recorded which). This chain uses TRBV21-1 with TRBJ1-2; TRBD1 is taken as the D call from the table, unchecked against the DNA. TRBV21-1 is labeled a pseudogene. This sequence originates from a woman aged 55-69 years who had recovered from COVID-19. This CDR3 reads CASSKGSGTDYGYTF. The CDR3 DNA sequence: TGTGCCAGCAGCAAAGGGTCCGGGACAGACTATGGCTACACCTTC.